This T cell receptor beta chain was documented in a study of T cell responses to AZD1222 COVID-19 vaccine. Germline lookup yields CDR1 LNHDA and CDR2 SQIVND (reference sequence). This CDR3 has 12 residues. Trimming pared 6 bases from V and 4 bases from J, leaving 9 bases between. Assay: immunoSEQ multiplex PCR; the TCRdb copy retains only in-frame clones and omits some. Here the sample spans approximately 100,000 clones, approximately 91% being singletons. The rearrangement joins TRBV19 to TRBJ1-1; D gene unclear. This TCR derives from an adult in good health. Sample: peripheral blood, taken on day 0 of AZD1222 vaccination. CDR3: CASSFHGTEAFF. DNA for the CDR3: TGTGCCAGTAGCTTTCACGGCACTGAAGCTTTCTTT. Full variable domain (remainder filled in from reference TRBV19 and TRBJ1-1): DGGITQSPKYLFRKEGQNVTLSCEQNLNHDAMYWYRQDPGQGLRLIYYSQIVNDFQKGDIAEGYSVSREKKESFPLTVTSAQKNPTAFYLCASSFHGTEAFFGQGTRLTVV.